The source of this T cell receptor (beta chain) is a study of neurological immune-mediated disorders. Points from the study as a whole: No clinical or MRI feature was associated with the multiple sclerosis repertoire cluster. The repertoires of 18 of 34 multiple sclerosis patients fell into one related-CDR3 cluster (a possible signature) under phylogenetic grouping.

This CDR3 has 15 residues. The V and J ends lost 6 bases and 5 bases respectively, with 18 bases between them. Germline lookup yields CDR1 SGHRS and CDR2 YFSETQ. In its sample, this clonotype was seen many times. Its antigen remains unidentified. The authors produced cDNA by 5'RACE using 10-nucleotide random UMIs. TCRdb reprocessed the 5' RACE reads via MiXCR and lists one record per CDR3 protein. The sample has roughly 62,000 distinct CDR3 sequences; around 3.8% are singletons. The sequenced sample was PBMCs. The origin of this receptor is a woman aged 45-65 years with multiple sclerosis. V gene TRBV5-1 combines with J gene TRBJ2-1; weak D call: TRBD1 (6 bases). The chain's CDR3 is CASTTLGTINNEQFF. In DNA, the CDR3 is TGCGCCAGCACCACTTTGGGGACAATCAACAATGAGCAGTTCTTC.